The clone carrying this T cell receptor (beta chain) was seen a few times. This sample is part of a study of OX40 agonist ivuxolimab in advanced cancers. This table comes from immunoSEQ multiplex PCR, and its TCRdb copy is limited to in-frame clones, with some not included. The table lists about 83,000 clones, 70% to 85% of them singletons. This CDR3 has 14 residues. CDR1 GTSNPN and CDR2 SVGIG come from the germline V gene (reference sequence). V was trimmed by 2 bases and J by 5 bases, leaving 15 bases between them. The material sequenced was CD4+ or CD8+ T cells sorted from blood, taken in a trial of the OX40 agonist ivuxolimab. The TCR comes from an adult with an advanced solid tumor such as melanoma, head and neck, liver or kidney cancer. This chain links TRBV30 with TRBJ1-2; D is unresolved. CDR3 nucleotides: TGTGCCTGGAGTCTACACGTGACCCGGTATGGCTACACCTTC. Translating gives CAWSLHVTRYGYTF.